This T cell receptor beta chain is from a study of a mutant IDH1 vaccine in newly diagnosed glioma. This sample's time point: week 23, last vaccination. Vaccination comprised doses that each held 300 ug of mutant IDH1 20-mer peptide, plus topical imiquimod. Note on this clone: Its target is not known.

There are 15 residues in the CDR3. The V gene's germline CDR1 is SGHDT and CDR2 YYEEEE. Trimming took off 1 base at V and 4 bases at J, with 12 bases between the two ends. Clones were sequenced by immunoSEQ multiplex PCR, and TCRdb holds only the in-frame ones, with some missing. The table includes about 60,000 clones, around 87% detected once. The rearrangement uses TRBV5-6 and TRBJ1-5; weak D call: TRBD1 (6 bases). The receptor was derived from a man aged 35 to 55 with glioma. The sequencing here drew on PBMCs, taken from a glioma patient whose treatment included an IDH1 peptide vaccine. CDR3 residues: CASSLRGAWNQPQHF. For the CDR3, the DNA is TGTGCCAGCAGCTTGAGGGGGGCGTGGAATCAGCCCCAGCATTTT.